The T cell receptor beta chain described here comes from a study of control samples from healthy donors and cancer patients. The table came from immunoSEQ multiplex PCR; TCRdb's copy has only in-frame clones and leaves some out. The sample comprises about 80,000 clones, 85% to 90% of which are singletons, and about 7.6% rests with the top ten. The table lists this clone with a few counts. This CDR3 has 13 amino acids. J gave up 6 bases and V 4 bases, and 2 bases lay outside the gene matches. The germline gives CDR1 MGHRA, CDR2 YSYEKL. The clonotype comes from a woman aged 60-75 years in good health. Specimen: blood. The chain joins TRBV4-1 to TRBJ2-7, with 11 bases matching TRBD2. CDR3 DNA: TGCGCCAGCAGCCTTAGCGGGGGGGTCGAGCAGTACTTC. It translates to CASSLSGGVEQYF.